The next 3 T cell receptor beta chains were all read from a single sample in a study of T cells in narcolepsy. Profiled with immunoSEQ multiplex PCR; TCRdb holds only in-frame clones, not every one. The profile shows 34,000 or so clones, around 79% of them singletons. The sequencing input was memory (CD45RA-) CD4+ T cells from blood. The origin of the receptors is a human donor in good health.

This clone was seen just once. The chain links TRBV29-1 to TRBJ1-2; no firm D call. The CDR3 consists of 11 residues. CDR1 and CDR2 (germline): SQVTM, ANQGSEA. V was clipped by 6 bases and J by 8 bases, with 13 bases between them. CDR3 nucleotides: TGCAGCGTCAAGCCTTTTGCCGGCTACACCTTC. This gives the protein CSVKPFAGYTF. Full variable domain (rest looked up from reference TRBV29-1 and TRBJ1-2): SAVISQKPSRDICQRGTSLTIQCQVDSQVTMMFWYRQQPGQSLTLIATANQGSEATYESGFVIDKFPISRPNLTFSTLTVSNMSPEDSSIYLCSVKPFAGYTFGSGTRLTVV.

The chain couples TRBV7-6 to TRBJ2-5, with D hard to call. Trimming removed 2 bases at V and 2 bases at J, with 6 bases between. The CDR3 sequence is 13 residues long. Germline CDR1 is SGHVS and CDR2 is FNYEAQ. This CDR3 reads CASSLYSQETQYF. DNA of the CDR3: TGTGCCAGCAGCTTATACAGTCAAGAGACCCAGTACTTC.

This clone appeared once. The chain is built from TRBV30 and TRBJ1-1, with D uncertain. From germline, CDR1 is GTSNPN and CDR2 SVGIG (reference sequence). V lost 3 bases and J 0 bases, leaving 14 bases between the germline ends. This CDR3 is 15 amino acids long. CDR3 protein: CAWSRPLELNTEAFF. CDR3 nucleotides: TGTGCCTGGAGCCGCCCCCTGGAATTGAACACTGAAGCTTTCTTT.